These 18 T cell receptor beta chains came from one sample sequenced in a study of OX40 agonist ivuxolimab in advanced cancers. Using immunoSEQ multiplex PCR, the repertoire was profiled, and TCRdb retains in-frame clones only, with some absent. There are approximately 77,000 clones in the sample; approximately 86% occur only once, and roughly 2% lies in the top ten. Sequencing used CD4+ or CD8+ T cells sorted from blood, obtained in a trial of the OX40 agonist ivuxolimab. The receptors come from an adult with an advanced solid tumor such as melanoma, head and neck, liver or kidney cancer.

The chain carries TRBV27 and TRBJ2-5; D uncertain. The germline V gene encodes CDR1 MNHEY and CDR2 SMNVEV (reference sequence). This CDR3 spans 13 amino acids. V gave up 9 bases and J gave up 4 bases, with 15 bases separating them. The CDR3 here is CASRLRVRETQYF. The CDR3 nucleotides read TGTGCCAGTAGACTTCGGGTGCGAGAGACCCAGTACTTC.

V is TRBV28 and J is TRBJ1-3; the D is unclear. The CDR3 is made up of 12 amino acids. Germline V lookup: CDR1 MDHEN, CDR2 SYDVKM. The V and J ends lost 3 bases and 4 bases respectively, with 4 bases between them. The CDR3, as DNA: TGTGCCAGCAGTTTCAGGGGAAACACCATATATTTT. Protein: CASSFRGNTIYF.

The chain's CDR3 is CASRARVVSGFSTDTQYF. The CDR3 coding sequence is TGTGCCAGCCGAGCCCGGGTGGTTAGCGGGTTTTCCACAGATACGCAGTATTTT. This sequence joins TRBV7-6 and TRBJ2-3; 7 positions match TRBD2. J gave up 2 bases and V 8 bases, and 19 bases lay outside the gene matches. CDR1 is SGHVS and CDR2 is FNYEAQ in the germline V gene. The CDR3 has 18 amino acids.

The CDR3 loop reads CASSPPGRRPGNTIYF. In DNA, the CDR3 is TGTGCCAGTAGTCCGCCAGGGAGACGCCCTGGAAACACCATATATTTT. The chain joins TRBV19 to TRBJ1-3; possibly TRBD1 for D (5 bases). With 5 bases removed from V and 2 bases from J, the gap between germline ends came to 16 bases. Germline-derived CDR1 and CDR2 are LNHDA and SQIVND (reference sequence). There are 16 residues in the CDR3.

The V call is TRBV4-2, the J call TRBJ2-7; 9 bases are shared with TRBD1. Per germline, CDR1 LGHNA and CDR2 YNFKEQ. This CDR3 comprises 14 residues. Trimming at V came to 1 base and at J to 5 bases, leaving 3 bases not matched to a gene. CDR3 region: CASSQGRQGDEQYF. The CDR3 coding sequence is TGTGCCAGCAGCCAAGGTCGACAGGGGGACGAGCAGTACTTC.

CDR3 sequence reads: CASSLLPNGGTGETQYF. The CDR3 nucleotides read TGTGCCAGCTCACTACTCCCCAACGGGGGAACGGGAGAGACCCAGTACTTC. The chain is built from TRBV18 and TRBJ2-5, with D perhaps matching TRBD2 (6 bases). From germline, CDR1 is KGHSH and CDR2 LQKENI. The CDR3 sequence is 17 residues long. V lost 4 bases to trimming and J lost 4 bases, with 22 bases between them.

The chain uses TRBV30 and TRBJ2-1, with D uncertain. Germline V gene sequence: CDR1 GTSNPN, CDR2 SVGIG (reference sequence). With 7 bases removed from V and 5 bases from J, the gap between germline ends came to 9 bases. This CDR3 spans 11 amino acids. The CDR3 here is CALAYNNEQFF. The CDR3 DNA sequence: TGTGCCTTAGCATATAACAATGAGCAGTTCTTC.

The chain couples TRBV6-5 to TRBJ2-7; TRBD1 agrees at 8 bases. The V gene end was trimmed by 6 bases and the J gene end by 7 bases; junction bases not matched to a gene: 14. Germline V lookup: CDR1 MNHEY, CDR2 SVGAGI. The CDR3 runs 15 residues. The CDR3: CASSSPSQGAGEQYF. The CDR3 coding sequence is TGTGCCAGCAGCTCTCCCTCCCAGGGGGCGGGGGAGCAGTACTTC.

The chain joins TRBV11-2 to TRBJ2-7; TRBD2 matches at 11 bases. The CDR3 sequence is 14 residues long. The germline V gene has CDR1 SGHAT and CDR2 FQNNGV. V trimming: 6 bases; J trimming: 3 bases; junction bases outside the gene matches: 4. Here the CDR3 DNA reads TGTGCCAGCAGACCGGGACTAGCGGTCTACGAGCAGTACTTC. It is translated as CASRPGLAVYEQYF.

This chain uses TRBV10-3 with TRBJ1-2; tentatively, D is TRBD1 (5 bases). Germline V gene sequence: CDR1 ENHRY, CDR2 SYGVKD. Deletions cut 0 bases from V and 3 bases from J, with 14 bases between. This CDR3 region has 16 residues. The CDR3 region is CAISESTAGRDYGYTF. The DNA of the CDR3 is TGTGCCATCAGTGAGTCGACGGCAGGGAGGGACTATGGCTACACCTTC.

This clone was recorded only once. This chain links TRBV6-5 with TRBJ2-4, with 7 positions matching TRBD1. CDR1 and CDR2 from the germline V gene are MNHEY and SVGAGI. The CDR3 sequence is 15 residues long. With 6 bases clipped from V and 1 base from J, the junction kept 6 bases outside the gene matches. The CDR3 loop reads CASRGQPTAKNIQYF. The CDR3 DNA is TGTGCCAGCAGGGGACAGCCGACCGCCAAAAACATTCAGTACTTC.

This clone was detected only a few times. This chain uses TRBV30 with TRBJ1-2, with D unresolved. Between the trimmed V and J ends, which lost 3 bases and 8 bases, there was a span of 10 bases. The CDR3 runs 11 residues. Germline CDR1 reads GTSNPN; CDR2 reads SVGIG (reference sequence). The DNA for the CDR3 is TGTGCCTGGAGCCAGAGGGAAGGCTACACCTTC. It is translated as CAWSQREGYTF.

The chain recombines TRBV12-5 with TRBJ2-1, with a possible D match to TRBD2 (6 bases). V was pared by 6 bases and J by 10 bases, with 19 bases between. The CDR3 has 14 residues. Germline CDR1 reads LGHNT; CDR2 reads FRNRAP. DNA of the CDR3: TGTGCTAGTGGGACGGGACTTTCCCTCGGGGAGCAGTTCTTC. Residues: CASGTGLSLGEQFF.

This CDR3 reads CASSPGQGGNTIYF. Written as DNA, the CDR3 is TGCGCCAGCAGCCCGGGACAGGGTGGAAACACCATATATTTT. V is TRBV5-1 and J is TRBJ1-3; 9 bases align to TRBD1. The germline CDR1 and CDR2 sequences are SGHRS and YFSETQ. The CDR3 extends over 14 amino acids. V shed 4 bases, J shed 3 bases, and the junction held 2 bases outside the gene matches. The variable domain in full, completed from reference TRBV5-1 and TRBJ1-3, reads KAGVTQTPRYLIKTRGQQVTLSCSPISGHRSVSWYQQTPGQGLQFLFEYFSETQRNKGNFPGRFSGRQFSNSRSEMNVSTLELGDSALYLCASSPGQGGNTIYFGEGSWLTVV.

This clone occurred once. The chain recombines TRBV5-1 with TRBJ2-7; the match to TRBD1 covers 10 bases. After removal of 0 bases from V and 3 bases from J, the junction contained 6 bases not matched to a gene. Looked up from germline, CDR1 is SGHRS and CDR2 is YFSETQ. This CDR3 has 16 residues. As DNA, the CDR3 is TGCGCCAGCAGCTTGGGGGACGGGACAGGGGACTACGAGCAGTACTTC. Amino acids: CASSLGDGTGDYEQYF.

This clone was seen only a few times. The chain recombines TRBV7-2 with TRBJ2-7; TRBD1 agrees at 7 bases. The germline CDR1 and CDR2 sequences are SGHTA and FQGNSA. CDR3 size: 15 residues. The J segment lost 3 bases and the V segment lost 6 bases, leaving 11 bases of the junction unmatched. This chain's CDR3 is CASRRTGGAHYEQYF. Here the CDR3 DNA reads TGTGCCAGCAGGAGGACAGGTGGAGCTCACTACGAGCAGTACTTC.

This sequence joins TRBV28 and TRBJ1-1, with 8 bases matching TRBD1. V trimming: 3 bases; J trimming: 4 bases; junction bases outside the gene matches: 7. This CDR3 is built from 15 residues. CDR1 MDHEN and CDR2 SYDVKM come from the germline V gene. The CDR3 loop is CASSFATGVGTEAFF. In DNA, the CDR3 is TGTGCCAGCAGTTTTGCGACAGGGGTGGGCACTGAAGCTTTCTTT.

The V and J genes are TRBV19 and TRBJ2-3, with 8 nucleotides matching TRBD1. CDR1 LNHDA and CDR2 SQIVND come from the germline V gene (reference sequence). With V trimmed by 5 bases and J by 5 bases, 3 bases remained unmatched. The CDR3 runs to 13 residues. The CDR3 region has the DNA TGTGCCAGTAGTTCGGACAGGGAAGATACGCAGTATTTT. This codes for CASSSDREDTQYF.